These 9 T cell receptor beta chains originate from one sample sequenced in a study of T cell repertoires in cytomegalovirus infection. TCRdb passed the reads through MiXCR, listing each CDR3 protein once. The table records 150,000 or so distinct CDR3 sequences, about 6.5% of them present only once. Sequencing was performed on PBMCs. Every receptor here comes from a human donor in good health (CMV status not recorded). Some clones in this sample may be carry-over from other donors' samples.

The chain uses TRBV19 and TRBJ1-1; no firm D call. Germline V CDR1 and CDR2: LNHDA, SQIVND (reference sequence). V was cut by 4 bases and J by 1 base, with 19 bases left in between. The length of the CDR3 is 17 residues. The CDR3 DNA follows: TGTGCCAGTAGTACACGACGGCTTAGGTATCCGAACACTGAAGCTTTCTTT. It encodes CASSTRRLRYPNTEAFF. Based on the CDR3 plus reference TRBV19 and TRBJ1-1, the full variable domain is DGGITQSPKYLFRKEGQNVTLSCEQNLNHDAMYWYRQDPGQGLRLIYYSQIVNDFQKGDIAEGYSVSREKKESFPLTVTSAQKNPTAFYLCASSTRRLRYPNTEAFFGQGTRLTVV.

In this sample, this clonotype turned up many times. The chain uses TRBV7-9 and TRBJ2-6; D possibly matches TRBD1 or TRBD2 (5 bases each). V lost 3 bases, J lost 2 bases, and 14 bases lay in between. The CDR3 is 17 amino acids. The germline CDR1 and CDR2 sequences are SEHNR and FQNEAQ (reference sequence). CDR3: CASSFGGHPPGANVLTF. In DNA form, the CDR3 reads TGTGCCAGCAGCTTTGGGGGTCACCCGCCTGGGGCCAACGTCCTGACTTTC. Complete variable domain (other parts from reference TRBV7-9 and TRBJ2-6): DTGVSQNPRHKITKRGQNVTFRCDPISEHNRLYWYRQTLGQGPEFLTYFQNEAQLEKSRLLSDRFSAERPKGSFSTLEIQRTEQGDSAMYLCASSFGGHPPGANVLTFGAGSRLTVL.

The chain combines TRBV10-2 with TRBJ2-6; maybe TRBD1 (5 bases). Germline-derived CDR1 and CDR2 are WSHSY and SAAADI. The CDR3 is 17 residues long. Trimming removed 10 bases from V and 4 bases from J, with 23 bases in between. The CDR3 sequence is CATKPGHPFGGANVLTF. In DNA, the CDR3 is TGCGCCACTAAACCTGGACACCCCTTTGGGGGGGCCAACGTCCTGACTTTC.

This clonotype was counted between two and nine times. The rearrangement joins TRBV20-1 to TRBJ1-1, with 12 positions matching TRBD1. Trimming at V came to 5 bases and at J to 5 bases, leaving 3 bases not matched to a gene. The germline CDR1 and CDR2 sequences are DFQATT and SNEGSKA (reference sequence). This CDR3 comprises 13 residues. The CDR3 DNA reads TGCAGTGCTGGGACAGGGGGCCGGACTGAAGCTTTCTTT. This encodes CSAGTGGRTEAFF.

This clonotype was seen only a few times. The genes are TRBV6-6 and TRBJ1-1; 9 bases agree with TRBD1. Losses at the gene ends were 6 bases for V and 5 bases for J; bases not matched to a gene: 7. Germline lookup yields CDR1 MNHNY and CDR2 SVGAGI (reference sequence). This CDR3 region has 14 residues. CDR3 sequence (DNA): TGTGCCAGCAGCACAGGGGGCGTTGGGACTGAAGCTTTCTTT. This codes for CASSTGGVGTEAFF.

This clonotype was picked up many times. The chain uses TRBV20-1 and TRBJ2-1, with 10 bases fitting TRBD1. In germline, CDR1 is DFQATT, CDR2 SNEGSKA (reference sequence). The CDR3 is 14 amino acids. The V segment lost 6 bases and the J segment 9 bases; nucleotides outside the gene matches: 11. This CDR3 is CSAKPGQGRGEQFF. The DNA for the CDR3 is TGCAGTGCGAAACCGGGACAGGGGCGTGGTGAGCAGTTCTTC.

This clonotype was picked up many times. V usage is TRBV28 and J usage is TRBJ2-7; 12 bases are shared with TRBD1. The V gene end was trimmed by 2 bases and the J gene end by 4 bases; junction bases not matched to a gene: 3. The CDR3 is 15 amino acids. Per the germline V gene, CDR1 is MDHEN and CDR2 is SYDVKM. Here the CDR3 reads CASSLGTGGWYEQYF. CDR3 DNA sequence: TGTGCCAGCAGTTTAGGGACAGGGGGCTGGTACGAGCAGTACTTC.

This clonotype turned up a few times. Written as DNA, the CDR3 is TGTGCCAGTAGTAATGACAGGGGGGTCCCAAATCAGCCCCAGCATTTT. Its protein product is CASSNDRGVPNQPQHF. The chain uses TRBV19 and TRBJ1-5, with TRBD1 identical over 9 bases. J gave up 4 bases and V 4 bases, and 8 bases lay outside the gene matches. Germline CDR1 is LNHDA and CDR2 is SQIVND (reference sequence). The CDR3 has 16 amino acids.

There are many counts of this clonotype. This sequence joins TRBV12-3 or TRBV12-4 and TRBJ1-6; no reliable D call. The CDR3 runs 14 residues. Trimming stripped 3 bases from V and 5 bases from J, with 8 bases between. CDR3 sequence reads: CASSLGFHNSPLHF. The CDR3 nucleotides are TGTGCCAGCAGTTTGGGATTTCATAATTCACCCCTCCACTTT.